The present T cell receptor (beta chain) was sequenced within a study of Ad26.COV2.S vaccination and SARS-CoV-2 variants (dated by TCRdb to the early 2020s). In the study overall: Donors in the vaccine arm were drawn from COV1001, a phase I-IIa trial of Ad26.COV2.S in healthy adults that was multicentre, randomized, double-blind and placebo-controlled. Ad26.COV2.S was given intramuscularly at 5x10^10 or 1x10^11 viral particles, as a single shot or as two shots 56 days apart. TCRbeta repertoire sequencing served as the tool for gauging how specific and how broad the SARS-CoV-2-reactive T cell receptors were following Ad26.COV2.S vaccination. A total of about 30 samples were included in the TCR-sequenced set, comprising about 20 Ad26.COV2.S vaccine recipients, 5 placebo recipients and 8 SARS-CoV-2 convalescent individuals. Trial participants were randomized into five groups of five, in which low-dose or high-dose Ad26.COV2.S was given once or twice, or placebo was given on both occasions. Investigators remained blinded to trial group allocation during experiments and outcome assessment.

Turning to this clone: The clone's antigen remains unknown. No much larger clone exists at a distance of one base, and base qualities are not known.

The immunoSEQ Assay was the method used to sequence TCRbeta CDR3 regions. After extraction, genomic DNA underwent amplification by bias-controlled multiplex PCR, followed by high-throughput sequencing. In the paper's pipeline: To quantify the absolute abundance of every unique TCRbeta CDR3 region, sequences were collapsed and filtered. T cell fraction was estimated by normalization of TCRbeta template counts to usable DNA, with usable DNA being measured through amplification of reference genes present in all nucleated cells. Repertoire TCRs were annotated as SARS-CoV-2-specific when V gene, CDR3 amino acid sequence and J gene were exactly matched to a known reactive TCR set. The reference SARS-CoV-2 TCR set was obtained from MIRA and was filtered for enrichment in COVID-19-positive ImmuneCODE repertoires, whereby public or cross-reactive TCRs were removed. Drawing on the MIRA antigens, annotated TCRs were analysed further at the level of specific ORF or position within ORF. Breadth was defined as the number of annotated unique rearrangements divided by the total number of unique productive rearrangements, and depth was defined as the summed frequency of the annotated unique rearrangements. Group comparisons of TCR breadth used two-sided Wilcoxon rank-sum tests. TCRdb took this table from immuneACCESS and kept in-frame rearrangements with V and J called. Such tables lack part of the clones; where checked against another copy, unresolved V genes explain under half of the gap, and the rest is unexplained. V, J and clone size are those of that table, while D and trimming were read from the DNA. This sample lists 300,000 to 400,000 clones; 85% to 90% were detected once. The ten largest clonotypes hold 1.5% to 2.5% of the sample.

Here is what the overall study found, with its caveats: The study was not powered to compare responses between vaccine doses or regimens. Non-spike TCR breadth was comparable between vaccine and placebo recipients, consistent with the vaccine containing only spike. After vaccination, substantial breadth of spike-specific CD8+ and CD4+ T cell responses was reported. Ad26.COV2.S recipients had higher spike-specific TCR breadth than placebo recipients (P = 0.0014). The authors noted that total T cell responses may have been underestimated by the TCR breadth and depth analyses.

The treatment or condition label of this sample denotes: about 20 received Ad26.COV2.S at low or high dose, single or two shots; roughly five received placebo; per-sample allocation not given. For vaccine and placebo recipients, the sequenced repertoires came from samples collected on day 63 after the first injection. Between 29 July and 7 August 2020, Cohort 1b enrolled around 24 adults aged 18-55 years at one site in Boston, USA. Ad26.COV2.S consisted of a replication-incompetent adenovirus type 26 vector by which a prefusion-stabilized SARS-CoV-2 spike protein from the original Wuhan strain was expressed. V and J are trimmed by 0 bases and 9 bases, and the gene matches miss 10 bases of the junction. The CDR3 measures 16 amino acids from cysteine to phenylalanine. CDR3 DNA only is kept here, 48 bases in frame from base 1. CDR1 and CDR2, looked up from the germline V gene (reference sequence), are LNHDA and SQIVND.

The receptor was derived from a person between 18 and 60 years old who received the Ad26.COV2.S COVID-19 vaccine or a placebo. The V gene is TRBV19 and the J gene is TRBJ2-1; a stretch of 8 junction bases matches TRBD2. The starting material was peripheral blood, obtained in a trial of Ad26.COV2.S vaccine versus placebo. The CDR3 region has the sequence CASSIDSGTSRSEQFF. The nucleotide sequence reads TGTGCCAGTAGTATAGATTCCGGGACTAGTCGGTCTGAGCAGTTCTTC.